Following are 20 T cell receptor beta chains from one sample sequenced in a study of naive and memory T cell subsets. Two oligonucleotides, mixed equimolar, formed the beta constant-region primer covering TRBC1 and TRBC2. Nested alpha and beta constant-region primers with the SP2 primer drove four PCR rounds on ligated cDNA. TCRdb re-analysed the UMI-ligation and nested PCR reads in MiXCR, keeping a single row per CDR3 protein. The sample holds 100,000 to 150,000 distinct CDR3 sequences, 30% to 45% seen once. The sample consisted of central memory CD4+ T cells from blood. These receptors were collected from a human donor in good health.

This clonotype occurred a few times. The chain joins TRBV11-3 to TRBJ2-7; 10 bases are a match to TRBD1. CDR1 SGHNT and CDR2 YENEEA come from the germline V gene. V trimming: 2 bases; J trimming: 6 bases; junction bases outside the gene matches: 4. The CDR3 covers 14 residues. CDR3 sequence reads: CASSLPGQGTEQYF. CDR3 coding DNA: TGTGCCAGCAGCTTACCGGGACAGGGGACCGAGCAGTACTTC.

The genes are TRBV4-3 and TRBJ2-3; D remains ambiguous. Per germline, CDR1 LGHNA and CDR2 YSLEER. The CDR3 is made up of 14 amino acids. V was shortened by 0 bases and J by 5 bases, with 9 bases between the two germline ends. The CDR3 loop is CASSQDIGRDTQYF. DNA for the CDR3: TGCGCCAGCAGCCAAGATATTGGGCGAGATACGCAGTATTTT.

The chain links TRBV28 to TRBJ1-4; 7 positions match TRBD1. The ends lost 5 bases at V and 6 bases at J; junction bases unmatched: 3. The germline V gene encodes CDR1 MDHEN and CDR2 SYDVKM. The CDR3 sequence is 13 residues long. CDR3 sequence reads: CASSRQGHEKLFF. The CDR3 bases are TGTGCCAGCAGTCGACAGGGCCATGAAAAACTGTTTTTT.

The chain is built from TRBV6-2 or TRBV6-3 and TRBJ1-1; D ambiguous. Germline loops: CDR1 MNHEY, CDR2 SVGEGT. CDR3 length: 19 residues. V lost 5 bases, J lost 0 bases, and 25 bases lay in between. The CDR3 region is CASSLYSRRAGMMNTEAFF. The CDR3 DNA reads as TGTGCCAGCAGTCTATACTCCCGAAGGGCAGGTATGATGAACACTGAAGCTTTCTTT.

The chain carries TRBV18 and TRBJ2-1, with D perhaps matching TRBD1 (6 bases). This CDR3 is 15 amino acids long. From germline, CDR1 is KGHSH and CDR2 LQKENI. The V end lost 2 bases, the J end lost 4 bases, and 12 bases lay between the germline ends. CDR3 DNA: TGTGCCAGCTCACCAGGCAGGGGTAAATACAATGAGCAGTTCTTC. It codes for CASSPGRGKYNEQFF.

In DNA, the CDR3 is TGTGCCAGCAGGCCGGACCAAACCATCTATGGCTACACCTTC. Translation: CASRPDQTIYGYTF. This chain links TRBV5-6 with TRBJ1-2; D is undetermined. The V end lost 5 bases, the J end lost 4 bases, and 15 bases lay between the germline ends. Germline loops: CDR1 SGHDT, CDR2 YYEEEE. CDR3 length: 14 amino acids.

V usage is TRBV5-4 and J usage is TRBJ2-6, with 7 positions matching TRBD1. This CDR3 contains 18 residues. The germline V gene has CDR1 SGHNT and CDR2 YYREEE (reference sequence). V trimming: 5 bases; J trimming: 0 bases; junction bases outside the gene matches: 11. The chain's CDR3 is CASRKGGQTTSGANVLTF. The CDR3 DNA sequence: TGTGCCAGCAGGAAAGGGGGACAGACAACCTCTGGGGCCAACGTCCTGACTTTC.

V is TRBV20-1 and J is TRBJ2-4; TRBD1 or TRBD2 may be the D gene (5 bases each). Germline CDR1 is DFQATT and CDR2 is SNEGSKA (reference sequence). Deletions cut 7 bases from V and 8 bases from J, with 21 bases between. This CDR3 is built from 14 residues. The CDR3 DNA reads as TGCAGTGGTACGGGGAACCTCAGAGGGGACATTCAGTACTTC. This sequence encodes CSGTGNLRGDIQYF.

This clonotype was found a few times. The J gene is TRBJ1-1, the V gene TRBV28; TRBD1 is a possible D gene (5 bases). The germline V gene has CDR1 MDHEN and CDR2 SYDVKM. The CDR3 sequence is 15 residues long. Trimming took off 7 bases at V and 4 bases at J, with 19 bases between the two ends. The CDR3 nucleotides read TGTGCCAGCAACGCCCGAAGAGGGGCGGTCACTGAAGCTTTCTTT. Its protein product is CASNARRGAVTEAFF.

The chain links TRBV18 to TRBJ2-1; the D gene is possibly TRBD1 (6 bases). The CDR3 extends over 17 amino acids. Deletions cut 0 bases from V and 4 bases from J, with 16 bases between. Germline V gene sequence: CDR1 KGHSH, CDR2 LQKENI. The CDR3 loop reads CASSPPNRVWGYNEQFF. For the CDR3, the DNA is TGTGCCAGCTCACCACCAAACAGGGTTTGGGGGTACAATGAGCAGTTCTTC.

The table lists this clonotype with a few counts. This chain uses TRBV7-2 with TRBJ1-5; 7 nucleotides line up with TRBD1. Germline V gene lookup returns CDR1 SGHTA and CDR2 FQGNSA. The CDR3 length is 14 residues. V trimming: 3 bases; J trimming: 3 bases; junction bases outside the gene matches: 2. CDR3 sequence (DNA): TGTGCCAGCAGCTTGGACAGGTTCAATCAGCCCCAGCATTTT. The encoded protein is CASSLDRFNQPQHF.

CDR3 in amino acids: CASSLPGQSGADTQYF. Here the CDR3 DNA reads TGTGCCAGCAGTTTACCGGGACAGAGTGGGGCAGATACGCAGTATTTT. The V call is TRBV28, the J call TRBJ2-3; 7 bases align to TRBD1. CDR3 length equals 16 residues. Germline V gene data show CDR1 as MDHEN and CDR2 as SYDVKM. The junction had 9 bases not matched to a gene; V was cut back by 2 bases and J by 4 bases.

This clonotype was counted a few times. The gene calls are TRBV11-2 and TRBJ1-3; D ambiguous. Trimming stripped 3 bases from V and 0 bases from J, with 9 bases between. Germline CDR1 SGHAT, CDR2 FQNNGV. The CDR3 contains 15 residues. The CDR3: CASSFSSHSGNTIYF. Written as DNA, the CDR3 is TGTGCCAGCAGCTTTTCGAGTCACTCTGGAAACACCATATATTTT.

This clonotype was seen repeatedly, ten times or more. The chain has TRBV7-2 and TRBJ2-1; D is ambiguous. V was trimmed by 1 base and J by 5 bases, leaving 12 bases between them. Per germline, CDR1 SGHTA and CDR2 FQGNSA. The CDR3 is 15 amino acids. CDR3 residues: CASSLVARRDNEQFF. CDR3 sequence (DNA): TGTGCCAGCAGCTTAGTGGCGAGGCGAGACAATGAGCAGTTCTTC.

The chain joins TRBV5-1 to TRBJ2-2; 14 bases are shared with TRBD2. V was pared by 4 bases and J by 3 bases, with 11 bases of the junction left unmatched. Germline V lookup: CDR1 SGHRS, CDR2 YFSETQ. This CDR3 has 19 residues. The chain's CDR3 is CASSGTSGSSSVDTGELFF. The CDR3 coding sequence is TGCGCCAGCAGCGGGACTAGCGGGAGCTCGTCTGTGGACACCGGGGAGCTGTTTTTT.

The chain has TRBV18 and TRBJ1-2; 7 bases map to TRBD1. The CDR3 is 13 amino acids. J was trimmed by 3 bases and V by 5 bases; bases with no gene match: 3. Germline-derived CDR1 and CDR2 are KGHSH and LQKENI. CDR3 region: CASSNTGDYGYTF. The CDR3 coding sequence is TGTGCCAGCTCAAACACAGGGGACTATGGCTACACCTTC.

This clonotype was found a few times. The rearrangement links TRBV11-3 to TRBJ1-6; D is ambiguous. The CDR3 has 14 residues. The germline CDR1 and CDR2 sequences are SGHNT and YENEEA. V lost 1 base to trimming and J lost 7 bases, with 8 bases between them. Written as DNA, the CDR3 is TGTGCCAGCAGCTTAGGACGGCTCAATTCACCCCTCCACTTT. Its protein product is CASSLGRLNSPLHF.

The CDR3 reads CASSPGTRIINEQFF. The DNA for the CDR3 is TGTGCCAGCAGCCCCGGGACTAGGATTATTAATGAGCAGTTCTTC. The chain carries TRBV7-2 and TRBJ2-1; 8 bases are shared with TRBD2. This CDR3 is 15 amino acids long. The V gene's germline CDR1 is SGHTA and CDR2 FQGNSA. The ends lost 5 bases at V and 7 bases at J; junction bases unmatched: 10.

The J gene is TRBJ1-4, the V gene TRBV28; the match to TRBD1 covers 8 bases. The V and J ends lost 10 bases and 7 bases, in that order; junction bases with no gene match: 11. CDR3 length: 14 amino acids. Germline CDR1 and CDR2: MDHEN and SYDVKM. CDR3 nucleotides: TGTGCCACTTCCCGGACAGGGAATGGTGAAAAACTGTTTTTT. Amino acids: CATSRTGNGEKLFF. Full variable domain (outside the CDR3, taken from reference TRBV28 and TRBJ1-4): DVKVTQSSRYLVKRTGEKVFLECVQDMDHENMFWYRQDPGLGLRLIYFSYDVKMKEKGDIPEGYSVSREKKERFSLILESASTNQTSMYLCATSRTGNGEKLFFGSGTQLSVL.

This clonotype has at least ten counts. The junction departs from germline at one end; a sequencing error may be responsible. This rearrangement joins TRBV5-1 to TRBJ2-7; possible D gene TRBD2, 5 bases. Germline CDR1 SGHRS, CDR2 YFSETQ. This CDR3 comprises 13 residues. In DNA form, the CDR3 reads TGTGCCAGCAGTTTGGCGGGTACCTACGAGCAGTACTTC. Encoded protein: CASSLAGTYEQYF.